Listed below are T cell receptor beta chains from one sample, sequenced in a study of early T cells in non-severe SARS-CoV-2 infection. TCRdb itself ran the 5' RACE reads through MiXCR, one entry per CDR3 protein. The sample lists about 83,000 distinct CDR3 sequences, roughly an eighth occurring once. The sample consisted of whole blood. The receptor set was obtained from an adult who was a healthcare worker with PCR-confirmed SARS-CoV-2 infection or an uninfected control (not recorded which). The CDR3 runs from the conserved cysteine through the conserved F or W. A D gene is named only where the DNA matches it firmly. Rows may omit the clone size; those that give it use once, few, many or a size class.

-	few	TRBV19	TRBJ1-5	TGTGCCAGTAGTCCACGCTCACCCGGGCCCCAGCATTTT	CASSPRSPGPQHF
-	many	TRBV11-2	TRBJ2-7	TGTGCCAGCAGCTTAGGGCAGGACTACTACGAGCAGTACTTC	CASSLGQDYYEQYF
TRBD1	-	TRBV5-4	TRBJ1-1	TGTGCCAGCAGCGCGGGACAGGCCCCTGGAGCTTTCTTT	CASSAGQAPGAFF
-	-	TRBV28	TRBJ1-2	TGTGCCAGCAGTTCGGGCAGAGGCTATGGCTACACCTTC	CASSSGRGYGYTF
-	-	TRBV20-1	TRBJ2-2	TGCAGTGCTAGAGACCCCGGACTGCACACCGGGGAGCTGTTTTTT	CSARDPGLHTGELFF
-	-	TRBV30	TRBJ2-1	TGTGCCTGGAGTCCGGGCCAGCTTGAGCAGTTCTTC	CAWSPGQLEQFF
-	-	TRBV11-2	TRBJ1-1	TGTGTCAGCAGCTTAAAAGACACTGAAGCTTTCTTT	CVSSLKDTEAFF
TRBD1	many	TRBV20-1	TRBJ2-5	TGCAGTGCACCCGGGACAGGCCTGTTTGAAGAGACCCAGTACTTC	CSAPGTGLFEETQYF
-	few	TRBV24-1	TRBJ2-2	TGTGCCACCAGTGAAACACGTGCTAAGCGAGGGCAGAACACCGGGGAGCTGTTTTTT	CATSETRAKRGQNTGELFF
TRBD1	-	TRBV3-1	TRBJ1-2	TGTGCCAGCAGCCCAACCCGCAGGGGGGGTGGCTACACCTTC	CASSPTRRGGGYTF
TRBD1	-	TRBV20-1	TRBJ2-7	TGCAGTGCTGGGGTACCGCCGGGACAGGGGGCCCCAGGCAACGAGCAGTACTTC	CSAGVPPGQGAPGNEQYF
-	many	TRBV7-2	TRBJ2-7	TGTGCCAGCAGCCCGCCATGGGGCCACGAGCAGTACTTC	CASSPPWGHEQYF
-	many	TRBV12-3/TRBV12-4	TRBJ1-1	TGTGCCAGCAGTCCGGTGGTTAACACTGAAGCTTTCTTT	CASSPVVNTEAFF
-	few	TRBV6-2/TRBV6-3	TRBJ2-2	TGTGCCAGCAGTTGGTGGGCCGGGGAGCTGTTTTTT	CASSWWAGELFF
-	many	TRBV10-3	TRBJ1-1	TGTGCCACTGCCAGGGACGCGAACACTGAAGCTTTCTTT	CATARDANTEAFF
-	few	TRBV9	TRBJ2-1	TGTGCCAGCAGCACAGCCGGGGGCCTTGAGCAGTTCTTC	CASSTAGGLEQFF
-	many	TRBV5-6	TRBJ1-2	TGTGCCAGCAGCTTGGCGGCAGGTTCTAACTATGGCTACACCTTC	CASSLAAGSNYGYTF
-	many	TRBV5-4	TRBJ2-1	TGTGCCAGCAGCCCCTTGGGGGGGCTCAACAATGAGCAGTTCTTC	CASSPLGGLNNEQFF
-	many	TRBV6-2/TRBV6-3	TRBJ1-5	TGTGCCAGCAGTTACTCACAACAGGGTGGCAATCAGCCCCAGCATTTT	CASSYSQQGGNQPQHF
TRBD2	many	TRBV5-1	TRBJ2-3	TGCGCCAGCAGCCTACGACTAGCAGGAGATACGCAGTATTTT	CASSLRLAGDTQYF
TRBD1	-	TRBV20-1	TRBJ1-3	TGCAGTGCTCCCTTGACAGGGGTCAGCTCTGGAAACACCATATATTTT	CSAPLTGVSSGNTIYF
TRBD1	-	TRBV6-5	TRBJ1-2	TGTGCCAGCAGTTTACAGGGGGTCGCTAACTATGGCTACACCTTC	CASSLQGVANYGYTF
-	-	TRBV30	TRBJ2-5	TGTGCCTGGAGTGTACTAGTCGGGGCCCAAGAGACCCAGTACTTC	CAWSVLVGAQETQYF
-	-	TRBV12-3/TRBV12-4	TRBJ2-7	TGTGCCAGCACCTTAAGACTGGTAGGACAGAGCTACGAGCAGTACTTC	CASTLRLVGQSYEQYF
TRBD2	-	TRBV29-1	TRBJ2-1	TGCAGCGTTGACCATGGGACTAGCGTGAATGAGCAGTTCTTC	CSVDHGTSVNEQFF
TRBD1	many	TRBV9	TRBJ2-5	TGTGCCAGCAGCGCGGGGACAGCCCAAGAGACCCAGTACTTC	CASSAGTAQETQYF